The clone carrying this TCR beta chain was seen more than once but under ten times. Germline is not matched at one junction end, which may reflect a read error. Per the study methods: Reference gene primer amplification yielded estimated nucleated cell counts. Produced via immunoSEQ multiplex PCR; TCRdb's table is partial and in-frame only. V and J calls plus clone size are reproduced from that table; the DNA served to infer D and trimming. The table lists around 100,000 clones, roughly 81% of them singletons, with under 5.5% in the top ten. This sample is drawn from a study of blood T cell repertoires in COVID-19. Sequences were obtained from peripheral blood. The TCR sequence derives from a man older than 75 with COVID-19, enrolled during active disease.

CDR3 in DNA: TGTGCCAGCAGCCCCGGGACAATTGCTAACTATGGCCACACCTTC. Translating gives CASSPGTIANYGHTF. V is TRBV5-8 and J is TRBJ1-2, with D possibly TRBD1 on 6 matching bases. The germline gives CDR1 SGHTS, CDR2 YDEGEE. The CDR3 loop spans 15 amino acids.